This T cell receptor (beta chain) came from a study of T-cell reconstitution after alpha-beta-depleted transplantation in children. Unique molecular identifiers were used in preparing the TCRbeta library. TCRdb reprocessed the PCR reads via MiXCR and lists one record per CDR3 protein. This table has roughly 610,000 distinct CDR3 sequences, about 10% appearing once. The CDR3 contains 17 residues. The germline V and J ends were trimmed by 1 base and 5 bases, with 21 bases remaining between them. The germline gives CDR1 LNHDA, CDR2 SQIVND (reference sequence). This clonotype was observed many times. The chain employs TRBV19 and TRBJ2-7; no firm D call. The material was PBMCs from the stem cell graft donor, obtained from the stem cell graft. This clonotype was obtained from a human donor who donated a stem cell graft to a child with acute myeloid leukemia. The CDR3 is CASSIGPMTLLGNEQYF. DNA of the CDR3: TGTGCCAGTAGTATAGGCCCCATGACACTCCTTGGGAACGAGCAGTACTTC.